Detailed here is one T cell receptor (beta chain). Antigen specificity is unknown. This sample is drawn from a study of vaccination effects on CD4 cells after COVID-19. Study as a whole: Either the BNT162b2 or mRNA-1273 vaccine was given to participants in two doses. Study results and caveats: At late timepoints after vaccination, vaccine- and infection-induced clones shrank markedly.

The ends lost 1 base at V and 6 bases at J; junction bases unmatched: 3. The CDR3 totals 15 residues. Germline V gene sequence: CDR1 SGHTA, CDR2 FQGTGA. Assay: immunoSEQ multiplex PCR; the TCRdb copy retains only in-frame clones and omits some. This table has tens of thousands of clones, approximately 71% appearing once. Antigen-specific CD4+ T cell clonotypes were called by their expansion after viral peptide-pool culture in ViraFEST. Isolation of CD4+ T cells took place after 10 days of culture. Having tested negative for nucleocapsid antibodies, the vaccine recipients showed no prior SARS-CoV-2 infection. Each culture well received a few million PBMC. These cells were then cultured in IMDM with about 10 IU/ml IL-2 and 10 ug/ml peptides.

Source: CD4+ T cells from PBMCs cultured with HCoV-OC43 spike peptides, taken before COVID-19 vaccination. Subset described: HCoV-OC43 spike overlapping peptide pool stimulation. The receptor's source is a human donor who received a COVID-19 vaccine. The chain is built from TRBV7-3 and TRBJ2-1; 10 bases agree with TRBD2. CDR3 loop: CASSLISGGLNEQFF. CDR3 nucleotides: TGTGCCAGCAGCTTAATTAGCGGGGGGCTCAATGAGCAGTTCTTC. The variable domain in full, completed from reference TRBV7-3 and TRBJ2-1, reads GAGVSQTPSNKVTEKGKYVELRCDPISGHTALYWYRQSLGQGPEFLIYFQGTGAADDSGLPNDRFFAVRPEGSVSTLKIQRTERGDSAVYLCASSLISGGLNEQFFGPGTRLTVL.